This T cell receptor (beta chain) emerged from a study of T cells in Graves' hyperthyroidism and ophthalmopathy. Study-level points and caveats: Most expanded thyroid clonotypes above 0.001 recurred in blood.

Looked up from germline, CDR1 is LNHDA and CDR2 is SQIVND (reference sequence). The length of the CDR3 is 18 residues. Between the trimmed V and J ends, which lost 6 bases and 3 bases, there was a span of 24 bases. In the case of this clonotype: Its specificity is unknown.

From RNA transcripts, TCR beta CDR3 regions were amplified. First-round RT-PCR targeting the TCR CDR3 was performed with the HTBI primer set. Each CDR3 protein is one row after TCRdb ran MiXCR on the multiplex PCR reads. In the table there are approximately 400,000 distinct CDR3 sequences, about 16% of which are singletons. Stable disease denoted Graves' hyperthyroidism without ophthalmopathy progression within 18 months. Exclusion of patients followed from uncontrolled infection, other autoimmune disease, pregnancy or lactation. Diagnostic assessment was based on clinical symptoms, serum thyroxine and TRAb, thyroid ultrasound and orbital computed tomography.

This receptor was obtained from a woman in her thirties with Graves' hyperthyroidism. The genes are TRBV19 and TRBJ2-1; D might be TRBD2 (6 bases). Sequenced input: blood. In DNA form, the CDR3 reads TGTGCCAGTAGACGCCAGGTTTTTTCGGGAGTTTACTACAATGAGCAGTTCTTC. Protein: CASRRQVFSGVYYNEQFF.